A single sample gave rise to the 8 T cell receptor beta chains below, sequenced in a study of CD8 T cells in ankylosing spondylitis. General observations from the study: Characteristic of ankylosing spondylitis blood, it appeared, was a TCR beta motif comprising eight highly homologous variants.

TCRdb independently ran MiXCR on the 5' RACE reads; one entry per CDR3 protein. This sample carries around 140,000 distinct CDR3 sequences, 15% to 20% of them seen once, and the ten largest clones take about 30%. These TCRs are of unknown antigen specificity. The sequenced sample consisted of blood, either unsorted or a sorted T cell fraction (not recorded which). These receptors were obtained from a male donor with ankylosing spondylitis.

This clonotype was observed many times. The chain couples TRBV5-1 to TRBJ1-1; no clear D gene. Trimming removed 4 bases from V and 2 bases from J, with 6 bases in between. CDR3 length: 12 amino acids. Germline assignment: CDR1 SGHRS and CDR2 YFSETQ. The CDR3 DNA sequence: TGCGCCAGCAGCCTGATTAACACTGAAGCTTTCTTT. This translates into CASSLINTEAFF.

The gene calls are TRBV11-2 and TRBJ2-4, with 10 bases lining up with TRBD2. Germline CDR1 is SGHAT and CDR2 is FQNNGV. The CDR3 is 19 amino acids. The V segment lost 5 bases and the J segment 5 bases; nucleotides outside the gene matches: 18. The chain's CDR3 is CASSETGLAVQSGENIQYF. As DNA, the CDR3 is TGTGCCAGCAGCGAAACCGGACTAGCGGTTCAGTCGGGGGAAAACATTCAGTACTTC. The full variable domain, with the rest looked up from reference TRBV11-2 and TRBJ2-4, is EAGVAQSPRYKIIEKRQSVAFWCNPISGHATLYWYQQILGQGPKLLIQFQNNGVVDDSQLPKDRFSAERLKGVDSTLKIQPAKLEDSAVYLCASSETGLAVQSGENIQYFGAGTRLSVL.

This clonotype was observed a handful of times. The chain joins TRBV14 to TRBJ2-7, with a tentative D call TRBD1 (5 bases). The V end was cut by 1 base, the J end by 3 bases, with 13 bases between. Per the germline V gene, CDR1 is SGHDN and CDR2 is FVKESK. CDR3 length: 15 amino acids. This CDR3 reads CASSQGSGQNYEQYF. CDR3 bases: TGTGCCAGCAGCCAAGGGTCTGGACAAAACTACGAGCAGTACTTC.

V usage is TRBV7-8 and J usage is TRBJ1-5; TRBD1 is a possible D gene (5 bases). CDR3 size: 13 residues. The germline CDR1 and CDR2 sequences are SGHVS and FQNEAQ. Trimming shortened V by 2 bases and J by 6 bases, and 8 bases separated the two germline ends. Written as DNA, the CDR3 is TGTGCCAGCAGCTTACAGGGTAGTCAGCCCCAGCATTTT. It encodes CASSLQGSQPQHF.

This clonotype has only a few counts. V is TRBV4-3 and J is TRBJ2-1; D is ambiguous. This CDR3 is 18 amino acids long. CDR1 is LGHNA and CDR2 is YSLEER in the germline V gene. V was cut by 2 bases and J by 2 bases, with 19 bases left in between. The CDR3 DNA reads as TGCGCCAGCAGCCAATGGCTAGAAGTAGACTTTGCCTACAATGAGCAGTTCTTC. Its protein product is CASSQWLEVDFAYNEQFF.

Many counts were recorded for this clonotype. The rearrangement links TRBV29-1 to TRBJ2-2, with a possible D match to TRBD2 (6 bases). Germline CDR1 and CDR2: SQVTM and ANQGSEA. Deletions cut 4 bases from V and 4 bases from J, with 16 bases between. The CDR3 contains 15 residues. The CDR3 nucleotides are TGCAGCGTTGTCTCGGGAGTGATGGGCACCGGGGAGCTGTTTTTT. Residues: CSVVSGVMGTGELFF.

CDR3 nucleotides: TGCGCCAGCAGGAGTAGCGGAGGGTTGTCCTACAATGAGCAGTTCTTC. It encodes CASRSSGGLSYNEQFF. The chain carries TRBV4-1 and TRBJ2-1, with D possibly being TRBD2 (6 bases). The germline CDR1 and CDR2 sequences are MGHRA and YSYEKL. This CDR3 is 16 amino acids long. The V end lost 6 bases, the J end lost 1 base, and 16 bases lay between the germline ends.

V gene TRBV7-6 combines with J gene TRBJ2-7; unclear D gene. The CDR3 is 13 residues long. Germline CDR1 and CDR2: SGHVS and FNYEAQ. Trimming cost V 4 bases and J 2 bases, with 9 bases left between them. The CDR3 is CASSSHRTYEQYF. The CDR3, as DNA: TGTGCCAGCAGCTCGCACAGAACCTACGAGCAGTACTTC.